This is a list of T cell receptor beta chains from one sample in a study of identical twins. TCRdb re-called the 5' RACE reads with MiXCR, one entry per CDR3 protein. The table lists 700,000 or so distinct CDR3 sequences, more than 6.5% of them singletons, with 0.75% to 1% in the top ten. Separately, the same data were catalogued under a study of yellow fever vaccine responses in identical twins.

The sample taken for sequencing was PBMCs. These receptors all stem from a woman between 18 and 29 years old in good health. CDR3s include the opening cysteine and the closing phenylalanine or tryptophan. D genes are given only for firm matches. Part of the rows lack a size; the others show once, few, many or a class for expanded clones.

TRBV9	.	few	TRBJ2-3	TGTGCCAGCAGCGTAGAGCAGCCGCAAGGTCGGCGTACGCAGTATTTT	CASSVEQPQGRRTQYF
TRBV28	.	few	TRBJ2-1	TGTGCCAGCACCCCAGGGGGGTATGAGCAGTTCTTC	CASTPGGYEQFF
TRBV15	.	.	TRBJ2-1	TGTGCCACCAGCAGAGATTATCGACCGGGGAGAAACAATGAGCAGTTCTTC	CATSRDYRPGRNNEQFF
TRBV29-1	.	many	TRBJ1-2	TGCAGCGTTGAAGGGCGACAGGAGCACCTTAGGGGCTACACCTTC	CSVEGRQEHLRGYTF
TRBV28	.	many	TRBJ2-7	TGTGCCAGCAGTTTATGGGCCAGGGCAACCTACGAGCAGTACTTC	CASSLWARATYEQYF
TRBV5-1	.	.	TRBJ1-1	TGCGCCAGCAGCTTGAATCCGGGGGCGCAAACTGAAGCTTTCTTT	CASSLNPGAQTEAFF
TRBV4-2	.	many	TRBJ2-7	TGTGCCAGCAGCCAAGATTTTACGCAGACCTACGAGCAGTACTTC	CASSQDFTQTYEQYF
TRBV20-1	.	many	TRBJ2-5	TGCAGTGCCGGGAAGACAGGCCATAAACAAGAGACCCAGTACTTC	CSAGKTGHKQETQYF
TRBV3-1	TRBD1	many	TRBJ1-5	TGTGCCAGCAGCCTATCAACCGGGACAGGATACGGTCAGCCCCAGCATTTT	CASSLSTGTGYGQPQHF
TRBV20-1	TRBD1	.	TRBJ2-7	TGCAGTGCGGACCAGGGGGCCCCATCCTACGAGCAGTACTTC	CSADQGAPSYEQYF
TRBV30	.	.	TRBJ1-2	TGTGCCTGGAGCGGCTATGGCTACACCTTC	CAWSGYGYTF
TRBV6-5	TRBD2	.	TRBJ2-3	TGTGCCAGCAGTACTGGGACTAGCGGGGGGAATACGCAGTATTTT	CASSTGTSGGNTQYF
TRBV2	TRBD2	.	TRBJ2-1	TGTGCCAGCAGTGAAGGCGGGGGACGACCCCTCAATGAGCAGTTCTTC	CASSEGGGRPLNEQFF
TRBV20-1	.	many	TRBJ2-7	TGCAGTGCTAGAGGTCAACGGGAGAGCGACGAGCAGTACTTC	CSARGQRESDEQYF
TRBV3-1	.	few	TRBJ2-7	TGTGCCAGCAGCCCATACCAGGGGGGGTCCTACGAGCAGTACTTC	CASSPYQGGSYEQYF
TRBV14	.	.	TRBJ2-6	TGTGCCAGCAGTAAGGGGATCTCTGGGGCCAACGTCCTGACTTTC	CASSKGISGANVLTF
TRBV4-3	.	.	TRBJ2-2	TGCGCCAGCAGGCTTGACACAGGGACGACCGGGGAGCTGTTTTTT	CASRLDTGTTGELFF
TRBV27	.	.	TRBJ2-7	TGTGCCAGCAGTTTTTGGGGCGGGCTGGCCTACGAGCAGTACTTC	CASSFWGGLAYEQYF
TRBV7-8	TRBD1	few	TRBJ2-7	TGTGCCAGCAGCAAATCCGGGACAGGGTCCTACGAGCAGTACTTC	CASSKSGTGSYEQYF
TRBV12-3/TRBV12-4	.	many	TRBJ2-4	TGTGCCAGCAGTACCCGGGGAGGGGGCATGAACATTCAGTACTTC	CASSTRGGGMNIQYF
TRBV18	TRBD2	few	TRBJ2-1	TGTGCCAGCTCACCGACTACGCCGGGACTAGCTTCCTACAATGAGCAGTTCTTC	CASSPTTPGLASYNEQFF
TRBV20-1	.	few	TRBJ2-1	TGCAGTGCTCCGGACTATAACAATGAGCAGTTCTTC	CSAPDYNNEQFF
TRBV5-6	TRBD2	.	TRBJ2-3	TGTGCCAGCAGACGGGGAGCGGGAGGCGGAGATACGCAGTATTTT	CASRRGAGGGDTQYF
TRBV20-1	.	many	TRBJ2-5	TGCAGTGCTCGAACCCCCGTAGGGCCTCAAGAGACCCAGTACTTC	CSARTPVGPQETQYF
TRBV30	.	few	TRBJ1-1	TGTGCCTGGGGGAAAGGGGGTGAAGCTTTCTTT	CAWGKGGEAFF
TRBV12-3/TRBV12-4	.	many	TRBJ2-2	TGTGCCAGCAGGCCGACAGGAGGGGAGCTGTTTTTT	CASRPTGGELFF
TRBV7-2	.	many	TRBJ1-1	TGTGCCTCCAGAACTAACACTGAAGCTTTCTTT	CASRTNTEAFF
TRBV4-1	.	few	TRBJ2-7	TGCGCCAGCAGCCAAGATCTATTAGCGACCTACGAGCAGTACTTC	CASSQDLLATYEQYF
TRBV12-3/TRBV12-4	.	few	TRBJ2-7	TGTGCCAGCAGTTTAGGGGACCAAGCCTACGAGCAGTACTTC	CASSLGDQAYEQYF
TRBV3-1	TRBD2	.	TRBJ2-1	TGTGCCAGCAGCCAAGCGACTAGCGGGGGGATAAATAACTACAATGAGCAGTTCTTC	CASSQATSGGINNYNEQFF
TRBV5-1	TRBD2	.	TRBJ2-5	TGCGCCAGCAGCTTGACTAGCGGGAGGGAGGTTGAGGAGACCCAGTACTTC	CASSLTSGREVEETQYF
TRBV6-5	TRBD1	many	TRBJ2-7	TGTGCCAGCAGCTACGGACAGGGGGCCTACGAGCAGTACTTC	CASSYGQGAYEQYF
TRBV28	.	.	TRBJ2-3	TGTGCCAGCAGTTTTGGGGGGAGACTTAGCACAGATACGCAGTATTTT	CASSFGGRLSTDTQYF
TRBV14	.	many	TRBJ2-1	TGTGCCAGCAGCCAAGAAATCCACAATGAGCAGTTCTTC	CASSQEIHNEQFF
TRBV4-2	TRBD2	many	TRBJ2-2	TGTGCCAGCAGCCAAACTAGCGGGGGGGCGTCCGGGGAGCTGTTTTTT	CASSQTSGGASGELFF
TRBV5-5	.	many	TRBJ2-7	TGTGCCAGCAGCTTGGAAACAGCCTACGAGCAGTACTTC	CASSLETAYEQYF
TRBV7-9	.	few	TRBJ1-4	TGTGCCAGCAGTAGGACAAGGAGCGATGAAAAACTGTTTTTT	CASSRTRSDEKLFF
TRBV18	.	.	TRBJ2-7	TGTGCCAGCTCACCGCCTGGGCTACCCTACGAGCAGTACTTC	CASSPPGLPYEQYF
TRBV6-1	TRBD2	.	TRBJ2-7	TGTGCCAGCAGTGAACAACTTGGTCGGACTAGCTACGAGCAGTACTTC	CASSEQLGRTSYEQYF
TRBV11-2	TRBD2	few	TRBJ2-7	TGTGCCAGCAGCTTACTAGCGGGGGGGATGACCTACGAGCAGTACTTC	CASSLLAGGMTYEQYF
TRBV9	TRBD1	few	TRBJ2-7	TGTGCCAGCAGCGTAGGGCAGGGGGTCAACGCCTACGAGCAGTACTTC	CASSVGQGVNAYEQYF
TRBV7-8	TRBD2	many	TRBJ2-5	TGTGCCAGCAGCTTAGCTAGCGGGTTTAAAGAGACCCAGTACTTC	CASSLASGFKETQYF
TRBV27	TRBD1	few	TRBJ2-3	TGTGCCAGCAGTTTAGAGGGACAGGGTCTCGGCGATACGCAGTATTTT	CASSLEGQGLGDTQYF
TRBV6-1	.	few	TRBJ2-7	TGTGCCAGCAGACTCCGCACAGGGTCAGTTATCGACGAGCAGTACTTC	CASRLRTGSVIDEQYF
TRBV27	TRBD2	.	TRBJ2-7	TGTGCCAGCAGTGAAATTCCGGGACTAGCGGGAGGATACGAGCAGTACTTC	CASSEIPGLAGGYEQYF
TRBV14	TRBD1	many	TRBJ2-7	TGTGCCAGCAGCTTGCCTGGGACAGGGGTATACGAGCAGTACTTC	CASSLPGTGVYEQYF
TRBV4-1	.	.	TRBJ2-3	TGCGCCAGCAGCCTAAGAAGCATGGCTAGCGGCACAGATACGCAGTATTTT	CASSLRSMASGTDTQYF
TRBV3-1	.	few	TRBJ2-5	TGTGCCAGCAGCCAAGATTCTGTGGGGACCCAGTACTTC	CASSQDSVGTQYF
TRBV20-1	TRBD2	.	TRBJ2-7	TGCAGTGCTAGTGGGGGACTAGCGGGAACCTACGAGCAGTACTTC	CSASGGLAGTYEQYF